One sample yielded the 9 T cell receptor beta chains listed below, sequenced in a study of radiotherapy plus CTLA-4 blockade in lung cancer. Sequenced by immunoSEQ multiplex PCR; TCRdb stores in-frame clones only, minus some. The sample consists of 60,000 to 75,000 clones, approximately 76% of them appearing once. The sample was peripheral blood, taken from a patient treated with radiotherapy plus ipilimumab. Receptors originate from a human donor with non-small cell lung cancer whose response to radiotherapy plus ipilimumab could not be evaluated. Some clones in this sample may be carry-over from other donors' samples.

This chain connects TRBV15 to TRBJ1-4; perhaps TRBD1 as D (5 bases). Germline V gives CDR1 LNHNV, CDR2 YYDKDF (reference sequence). This CDR3 spans 14 amino acids. V was clipped by 5 bases and J by 8 bases, with 15 bases between them. As DNA, the CDR3 is TGTGCCACCAGCCCCTCTAGGGGAGGCGAAAAACTGTTTTTT. Translating gives CATSPSRGGEKLFF.

The chain is built from TRBV27 and TRBJ1-5; D is perhaps TRBD1 (5 bases). The V gene lost 3 bases and the J gene lost 1 base, with 10 bases spanning the gap. The CDR3 sequence is 15 residues long. Germline V CDR1 and CDR2: MNHEY, SMNVEV (reference sequence). CDR3 nucleotide sequence: TGTGCCAGCAGTTTTCAGGGTGGGAGCAATCAGCCCCAGCATTTT. Protein: CASSFQGGSNQPQHF.

The rearrangement joins TRBV30 to TRBJ1-1, with 10 bases matching TRBD1. This CDR3 comprises 14 residues. Germline V gene data show CDR1 as GTSNPN and CDR2 as SVGIG (reference sequence). Germline trimming cut 7 bases from V and 11 bases from J; bases unmatched to any gene: 16. CDR3 region: CASSITGTGEKAFF. The CDR3 DNA follows: TGTGCCTCGTCGATAACCGGGACAGGGGAAAAGGCTTTCTTT.

This chain uses TRBV18 with TRBJ1-3; TRBD1 matches 7 bases. CDR3 size: 15 residues. Looked up from germline, CDR1 is KGHSH and CDR2 is LQKENI. The V segment lost 3 bases and the J segment 2 bases; nucleotides outside the gene matches: 4. In DNA form, the CDR3 reads TGTGCCAGCTCACCCGGCCAGGGGGCTGGAAACACCATATATTTT. As protein: CASSPGQGAGNTIYF.

This clone was observed many times. This chain uses TRBV28 with TRBJ1-3; 8 nucleotides line up with TRBD1. The germline gives CDR1 MDHEN, CDR2 SYDVKM. The CDR3 has 14 residues. V was clipped by 6 bases and J by 4 bases; unmatched bases: 5. CDR3 sequence (DNA): TGTGCCAGCAGCCGGACAGGGACAGGAAACACCATATATTTT. Residues: CASSRTGTGNTIYF.

V is TRBV4-3 and J is TRBJ2-7; maybe TRBD1 (8 bases). This CDR3 contains 16 residues. V shed 0 bases and J shed 1 base, with 13 bases lying between them. Germline values: CDR1 LGHNA, CDR2 YSLEER. The CDR3 reads CASSQEAGQASYEQYF. The CDR3 coding sequence is TGCGCCAGCAGCCAAGAAGCGGGACAGGCGTCCTACGAGCAGTACTTC.

In this sample, this clone turned up a few times. V is TRBV2 and J is TRBJ1-5; D possibly corresponds to TRBD1 (5 bases). The CDR3 is 16 amino acids. Trimming pared 3 bases from V and 3 bases from J, leaving 15 bases between. Germline CDR1 SNHLY, CDR2 FYNNEI. CDR3 loop: CASSEGGAGLNQPQHF. CDR3 sequence (DNA): TGTGCCAGCAGTGAGGGCGGGGCAGGCCTCAATCAGCCCCAGCATTTT.

This clone showed up just a few times. The chain employs TRBV7-9 and TRBJ2-1; TRBD2 agrees at 15 bases. V lost 5 bases and J lost 10; bases outside the gene matches: 3. CDR3 length: 14 residues. CDR1 is SEHNR and CDR2 is FQNEAQ in the germline V gene (reference sequence). CDR3 sequence (DNA): TGTGCCAGCAGCATGGGACTAGCGGGGGGCGAGCAGTTCTTC. Translated: CASSMGLAGGEQFF.

Only a few counts were recorded for this clone. The genes are TRBV5-4 and TRBJ2-7; 8 positions match TRBD1. The trim removed 3 bases at V and 2 bases at J, leaving 4 bases unmatched. Germline V lookup: CDR1 SGHNT, CDR2 YYREEE (reference sequence). The CDR3 runs 14 residues. CDR3 region: CASSSADRAYEQYF. The DNA for the CDR3 is TGTGCCAGCAGCTCCGCGGACAGGGCCTACGAGCAGTACTTC. Filled out from reference TRBV5-4 and TRBJ2-7, the complete variable domain reads ETGVTQSPTHLIKTRGQQVTLRCSSQSGHNTVSWYQQALGQGPQFIFQYYREEENGRGNFPPRFSGLQFPNYSSELNVNALELDDSALYLCASSSADRAYEQYFGPGTRLTVT.